These 29 T cell receptor beta chains originate from one sample sequenced in a study of T cells after somatic rescue of genetic block. Repertoires were generated with immunoSEQ multiplex PCR, while TCRdb's copy carries only in-frame clones and drops some. The table records over 95,000 clones, approximately 90% of them present only once. Source material: peripheral blood mononuclear cells (PBMCs). The origin of the receptors is a woman between 18 and 29 years old.

The CDR3: CASSQVSGGAPRNQYF. The CDR3 DNA reads as TGCGCCAGCAGCCAAGTTAGCGGGGGGGCACCTCGGAACCAGTACTTC. The chain is built from TRBV4-1 and TRBJ2-5, with TRBD2 matching 11 bases. The length of the CDR3 is 16 residues. CDR1 and CDR2 from the germline V gene are MGHRA and YSYEKL. Germline trimming cut 1 base from V and 10 bases from J; bases unmatched to any gene: 11.

About this clone itself: Its ends do not fully match the called genes, so a read error is possible. The gene calls are TRBV27 and TRBJ2-3; D is possibly TRBD1 (5 bases). Per the germline V gene, CDR1 is MNHEY and CDR2 is SMNVEV (reference sequence). The CDR3 consists of 12 residues. CDR3 protein: CASSISGDTQYF. The CDR3 coding sequence is TGTGCCAGCAGTATATCAGGGGATACGCAGTATTTT.

This chain links TRBV9 with TRBJ1-4, with 7 bases lining up with TRBD1. V was pared by 3 bases and J by 6 bases, with 8 bases of the junction left unmatched. The CDR3 has 15 amino acids. Germline assignment: CDR1 SGDLS and CDR2 YYNGEE. The CDR3 protein is CASSAQGGSDEKLFF. In DNA form, the CDR3 reads TGTGCCAGCAGCGCGCAAGGGGGCAGTGATGAAAAACTGTTTTTT.

V is TRBV27 and J is TRBJ2-1; possibly TRBD2 for D (6 bases). This CDR3 has 13 residues. Per germline, CDR1 MNHEY and CDR2 SMNVEV (reference sequence). V was cut by 8 bases and J by 0 bases, with 8 bases left in between. CDR3 DNA: TGTGCCAGCCGGGACTTCTCCTACAATGAGCAGTTCTTC. It yields the protein CASRDFSYNEQFF.

The gene calls are TRBV5-4 and TRBJ1-2; D unclear. Trimming left V 0 bases short and J 0 bases short, with 12 bases between. The V gene's germline CDR1 is SGHNT and CDR2 YYREEE (reference sequence). This CDR3 has 16 amino acids. The CDR3 is CASSLGPQAPNYGYTF. CDR3 nucleotide sequence: TGTGCCAGCAGCTTGGGGCCCCAGGCCCCTAACTATGGCTACACCTTC.

J is TRBJ2-1 and V is TRBV18, with TRBD2 as a possible D gene (5 bases). Trimming left V 3 bases short and J 7 bases short, with 16 bases between. The CDR3 extends over 15 amino acids. Germline-derived CDR1 and CDR2 are KGHSH and LQKENI. CDR3 loop: CASSPSGLLRNEQFF. The CDR3 nucleotides are TGTGCCAGCTCACCGAGCGGACTTTTGAGAAATGAGCAGTTCTTC.

The chain has TRBV7-9 and TRBJ2-3, with D possibly being TRBD1 or TRBD2 (5 bases each). Germline V gives CDR1 SEHNR, CDR2 FQNEAQ (reference sequence). V was pared by 2 bases and J by 1 base, with 13 bases between. The CDR3 covers 16 residues. This CDR3 reads CASSLYLGERTDTQYF. The CDR3 region has the DNA TGTGCCAGCAGCTTATATTTGGGGGAGCGCACAGATACGCAGTATTTT.

The chain recombines TRBV5-6 with TRBJ1-6; D gene uncertain. V was clipped by 3 bases and J by 0 bases, with 16 bases between them. The CDR3 is 18 residues long. Germline CDR1 SGHDT, CDR2 YYEEEE. In DNA, the CDR3 is TGTGCCAGCAGCTCCACCCTGACACCGAGCTCCTATAATTCACCCCTCCACTTT. As protein: CASSSTLTPSSYNSPLHF.

V is TRBV30 and J is TRBJ1-3; 7 bases are shared with TRBD1. Looked up from germline, CDR1 is GTSNPN and CDR2 is SVGIG (reference sequence). Losses at the gene ends were 5 bases for V and 0 bases for J; bases not matched to a gene: 7. The CDR3 covers 15 residues. The CDR3 loop is CAWGYTGDSGNTIYF. CDR3 DNA sequence: TGTGCCTGGGGATACACAGGGGACTCTGGAAACACCATATATTTT. Filled out from reference TRBV30 and TRBJ1-3, the complete variable domain reads SQTIHQWPATLVQPVGSPLSLECTVEGTSNPNLYWYRQAAGRGLQLLFYSVGIGQISSEVPQNLSASRPQDRQFILSSKKLLLSDSGFYLCAWGYTGDSGNTIYFGEGSWLTVV.

The V call is TRBV2, the J call TRBJ1-6, with D possibly matching TRBD1 (5 bases). Germline CDR1 is SNHLY and CDR2 is FYNNEI. V dropped 8 bases and J dropped 14 bases, with 22 bases sitting between them. CDR3 length: 14 amino acids. The CDR3, as DNA: TGTGCCAGCCAAGGGGCTGCGGTGAGTGGGGCCCTCCACTTT. Its protein is CASQGAAVSGALHF.

This clone has just one count. The genes are TRBV5-4 and TRBJ2-3; TRBD2 aligns across 10 bases. This CDR3 has 15 amino acids. The germline V gene has CDR1 SGHNT and CDR2 YYREEE (reference sequence). Trimming cost V 4 bases and J 2 bases; bases outside gene matches: 4. CDR3: CASSPAGGVTDTQYF. The DNA of the CDR3 is TGTGCCAGCAGCCCAGCGGGGGGGGTCACAGATACGCAGTATTTT.

The chain has TRBV18 and TRBJ1-2, with no clear D. The CDR3 is 13 amino acids. Germline V gene data show CDR1 as KGHSH and CDR2 as LQKENI. V lost 3 bases and J lost 4, with 9 bases in between. The CDR3 sequence is CASSPWRSYGYTF. The CDR3 DNA reads as TGTGCCAGCTCACCGTGGAGGAGCTATGGCTACACCTTC.

V gene TRBV4-1 combines with J gene TRBJ2-7; D unresolved. Per germline, CDR1 MGHRA and CDR2 YSYEKL. Trimming removed 0 bases from V and 4 bases from J, with 13 bases in between. The CDR3 extends over 15 amino acids. In nucleotides, the CDR3 is TGCGCCAGCAGCCAAGAAGGAAACTTAGGGTACGAGCAGTACTTC. Translating gives CASSQEGNLGYEQYF.

The V call is TRBV5-1, the J call TRBJ1-6, with a tentative D call TRBD1 (5 bases). The CDR3 is 13 residues long. The V end was cut by 1 base, the J end by 14 bases, with 13 bases between. Per the germline V gene, CDR1 is SGHRS and CDR2 is YFSETQ. The CDR3 DNA sequence: TGCGCCAGCAGCTTGTCGGGGGAAGGATCCCTCCACTTT. It specifies CASSLSGEGSLHF.

V usage is TRBV28 and J usage is TRBJ1-4; a possible D gene is TRBD1 (5 bases). This CDR3 comprises 15 residues. The V end lost 2 bases, the J end lost 8 bases, and 15 bases lay between the germline ends. Germline V gives CDR1 MDHEN, CDR2 SYDVKM. CDR3 protein: CASSLTGAAGEKLFF. The CDR3 nucleotides read TGTGCCAGCAGTTTAACAGGAGCGGCTGGGGAAAAACTGTTTTTT.

This rearrangement joins TRBV7-9 to TRBJ2-3; D not certain. V was shortened by 0 bases and J by 1 base, with 5 bases between the two germline ends. Germline values: CDR1 SEHNR, CDR2 FQNEAQ (reference sequence). The CDR3 covers 14 residues. CDR3 residues: CASSLAMGTDTQYF. DNA for the CDR3: TGTGCCAGCAGCTTAGCGATGGGCACAGATACGCAGTATTTT.

The rearrangement uses TRBV4-1 and TRBJ2-1; D ambiguous. The CDR3 has 16 residues. Germline V lookup: CDR1 MGHRA, CDR2 YSYEKL. Trimming removed 3 bases from V and 3 bases from J, with 15 bases in between. The CDR3 loop is CASSHSQLGSYNEQFF. Here the CDR3 DNA reads TGCGCCAGCAGCCACTCTCAGCTGGGTAGCTACAATGAGCAGTTCTTC.

The chain combines TRBV28 with TRBJ2-7; D gene ambiguous. Germline lookup yields CDR1 MDHEN and CDR2 SYDVKM. The CDR3 consists of 12 residues. V lost 3 bases and J lost 10, with 13 bases in between. CDR3: CASSFHARPQYF. CDR3 bases: TGTGCCAGCAGTTTCCACGCTCGCCCCCAGTACTTC.

CDR3 amino acids: CASRRDNREKLFF. The CDR3 DNA follows: TGTGCCAGCAGACGGGACAACCGGGAAAAACTGTTTTTT. The rearrangement joins TRBV6-6 to TRBJ1-4, with D perhaps matching TRBD1 (6 bases). This CDR3 is built from 13 residues. The germline V gene has CDR1 MNHNY and CDR2 SVGAGI (reference sequence). Trimming pared 6 bases from V and 8 bases from J, leaving 13 bases between.

The chain has TRBV10-3 and TRBJ1-5; no definite D call. This CDR3 comprises 13 residues. CDR1 and CDR2 (germline): ENHRY, SYGVKD. V was shortened by 8 bases and J by 2 bases, with 10 bases between the two germline ends. In DNA, the CDR3 is TGTGCCATCGCAGCGGAGGGCAATCAGCCCCAGCATTTT. This sequence encodes CAIAAEGNQPQHF.

This clone was observed a few times. The chain's CDR3 is CASSYPGQLNTEAFF. The CDR3 nucleotides read TGTGCCAGCAGCTACCCTGGACAGCTGAACACTGAAGCTTTCTTT. The chain combines TRBV11-1 with TRBJ1-1, with D possibly matching TRBD1 (6 bases). The germline V gene encodes CDR1 SGHAT and CDR2 FQDESV (reference sequence). Trimming stripped 4 bases from V and 0 bases from J, with 12 bases between. This CDR3 has 15 residues.

The rearrangement uses TRBV5-1 and TRBJ2-1; no definite D call. Trimming shortened V by 1 base and J by 0 bases, and 8 bases separated the two germline ends. Germline values: CDR1 SGHRS, CDR2 YFSETQ. CDR3 size: 15 residues. CDR3 coding DNA: TGCGCCAGCAGCTTGAGCCCTACCTCCTACAATGAGCAGTTCTTC. It encodes CASSLSPTSYNEQFF. Variable domain in full (rest from reference TRBV5-1 and TRBJ2-1): KAGVTQTPRYLIKTRGQQVTLSCSPISGHRSVSWYQQTPGQGLQFLFEYFSETQRNKGNFPGRFSGRQFSNSRSEMNVSTLELGDSALYLCASSLSPTSYNEQFFGPGTRLTVL.

This clone was counted only a few times. The gene calls are TRBV18 and TRBJ1-1, with D possibly matching TRBD1 (6 bases). CDR3 length equals 15 residues. Germline assignment: CDR1 KGHSH and CDR2 LQKENI. V was clipped by 3 bases and J by 1 base, with 12 bases between them. The CDR3 nucleotides read TGTGCCAGCTCACCCCTGGGACAACCGAACACTGAAGCTTTCTTT. The encoded protein is CASSPLGQPNTEAFF.

The rearrangement links TRBV9 to TRBJ2-2; D is unresolved. Per the germline V gene, CDR1 is SGDLS and CDR2 is YYNGEE. This CDR3 comprises 13 residues. The V gene lost 0 bases and the J gene lost 5 bases, with 5 bases spanning the gap. The CDR3 DNA sequence: TGTGCCAGCAGCGTAGTTCAAACCGGGGAGCTGTTTTTT. It is translated as CASSVVQTGELFF.

V gene TRBV7-2 combines with J gene TRBJ2-3; no definite D call. Germline V gene sequence: CDR1 SGHTA, CDR2 FQGNSA. V was cut by 7 bases and J by 2 bases, with 4 bases left in between. The CDR3 covers 11 residues. The CDR3 loop reads CASTLTDTQYF. The CDR3 DNA sequence: TGTGCCAGCACCCTCACAGATACGCAGTATTTT.

The chain is built from TRBV6-5 and TRBJ1-1, with a tentative D call TRBD1 (5 bases). Trimming cost V 7 bases and J 1 base, with 10 bases left between them. Germline V gives CDR1 MNHEY, CDR2 SVGAGI. The CDR3 extends over 13 amino acids. CDR3 sequence (DNA): TGTGCCAGCACTTCTACAGGGAACACTGAAGCTTTCTTT. Protein product: CASTSTGNTEAFF.

The V call is TRBV5-1, the J call TRBJ2-3; 8 positions match TRBD2. Per germline, CDR1 SGHRS and CDR2 YFSETQ. The J segment lost 2 bases and the V segment lost 2 bases, leaving 4 bases of the junction unmatched. The CDR3 sequence is 15 residues long. CDR3 protein: CASSFGGDHTDTQYF. DNA of the CDR3: TGCGCCAGCAGCTTCGGGGGGGACCACACAGATACGCAGTATTTT.

The rearrangement uses TRBV7-9 and TRBJ1-2; tentatively, D is TRBD1 (5 bases). Germline CDR1 is SEHNR and CDR2 is FQNEAQ (reference sequence). V was trimmed by 3 bases and J by 6 bases, leaving 11 bases between them. The CDR3 is made up of 13 amino acids. The CDR3 DNA follows: TGTGCCAGCAGCTTTTTGGGGGTAGATGGCTACACCTTC. Translating gives CASSFLGVDGYTF.

The CDR3 nucleotides read TGTGCCAGCAGCGTAGCTACGGTTGGCAGGTATGGCTACACCTTC. Protein sequence: CASSVATVGRYGYTF. The V and J genes are TRBV9 and TRBJ1-2; D unclear. The V end lost 0 bases, the J end lost 5 bases, and 14 bases lay between the germline ends. CDR3 length equals 15 residues. The germline CDR1 and CDR2 sequences are SGDLS and YYNGEE.